This is a list of T cell receptor beta chains from one sample in a study of CD8+ T cells in alopecia areata. Measured with immunoSEQ multiplex PCR; TCRdb has only the in-frame clones, and not every one. The data contain about 11,000 clones, approximately 60% of them singletons. Sequencing was done on a sample of skin. These receptors were obtained from a human donor with alopecia areata. The CDR3 runs from the conserved cysteine through the conserved F or W. Fields, in order: D gene, clone size, V gene, J gene, CDR3 protein, CDR3 DNA. The D gene is left open where the match is weak. Size is omitted from some rows. Given values are once, few, many or a class for expanded clones.

d_call: .; clone_size: few; v_call: TRBV6-5; j_call: TRBJ1-2; cdr3_aa: CASSYRGGYTF; cdr3_nt: TGTGCCAGCAGTTACAGGGGTGGCTACACCTTC
d_call: TRBD1; clone_size: few; v_call: TRBV5-1; j_call: TRBJ1-2; cdr3_aa: CASSQGQGYGYTF; cdr3_nt: TGCGCCAGCAGCCAAGGACAGGGATATGGCTACACCTTC
d_call: .; clone_size: once; v_call: TRBV30; j_call: TRBJ1-3; cdr3_aa: CAWNPTSGNTIYF; cdr3_nt: TGTGCCTGGAACCCCACCTCTGGAAACACCATATATTTT
d_call: TRBD2; clone_size: few; v_call: TRBV19; j_call: TRBJ2-1; cdr3_aa: CASSMIASGGYNEQFF; cdr3_nt: TGTGCCAGTAGTATGATAGCTAGCGGGGGATACAATGAGCAGTTCTTC
d_call: .; clone_size: .; v_call: TRBV7-9; j_call: TRBJ2-3; cdr3_aa: CASSLGQFSGTDTQYF; cdr3_nt: TGTGCCAGCAGCCTTGGACAGTTCTCCGGCACAGATACGCAGTATTTT
d_call: TRBD1; clone_size: .; v_call: TRBV19; j_call: TRBJ1-5; cdr3_aa: CATSRGHQPQHF; cdr3_nt: TGTGCCACTAGCAGGGGGCATCAGCCCCAGCATTTT
d_call: .; clone_size: .; v_call: TRBV30; j_call: TRBJ1-5; cdr3_aa: CAWATGYGSNQPQHF; cdr3_nt: TGTGCCTGGGCCACGGGCTACGGTAGCAATCAGCCCCAGCATTTT
d_call: TRBD2; clone_size: .; v_call: TRBV27; j_call: TRBJ2-1; cdr3_aa: CASTWTSGNEQFF; cdr3_nt: TGTGCCAGCACCTGGACTAGCGGCAATGAGCAGTTCTTC
d_call: .; clone_size: .; v_call: TRBV7-9; j_call: TRBJ2-5; cdr3_aa: CASSVGVYQETQYF; cdr3_nt: TGTGCCAGCAGCGTGGGGGTTTATCAAGAGACCCAGTACTTC
d_call: .; clone_size: .; v_call: TRBV29-1; j_call: TRBJ2-1; cdr3_aa: CSVARGYNEQFF; cdr3_nt: TGCAGCGTTGCCCGGGGTTACAATGAGCAGTTCTTC
d_call: .; clone_size: .; v_call: TRBV7-9; j_call: TRBJ1-6; cdr3_aa: CASSLQPGPYSPLHF; cdr3_nt: TGTGCCAGCAGCTTACAACCGGGCCCATATTCACCCCTCCACTTT
d_call: .; clone_size: few; v_call: TRBV7-8; j_call: TRBJ2-7; cdr3_aa: CASSLAGRALEQYF; cdr3_nt: TGTGCCAGCAGCTTGGCTGGGAGAGCTTTGGAGCAGTACTTC
d_call: .; clone_size: few; v_call: TRBV2; j_call: TRBJ2-5; cdr3_aa: CASTTGQSGETQYF; cdr3_nt: TGTGCCAGCACCACCGGTCAGTCCGGGGAGACCCAGTACTTC
d_call: .; clone_size: .; v_call: TRBV7-3; j_call: TRBJ2-1; cdr3_aa: CASSLEGGVGEQFF; cdr3_nt: TGTGCCAGCAGCTTAGAGGGGGGGGTAGGTGAGCAGTTCTTC
d_call: .; clone_size: .; v_call: TRBV5-1; j_call: TRBJ2-3; cdr3_aa: CASSLVSGGTDTQYF; cdr3_nt: TGCGCCAGCAGCTTGGTGAGCGGCGGCACAGATACGCAGTATTTT
d_call: .; clone_size: .; v_call: TRBV7-9; j_call: TRBJ1-4; cdr3_aa: CASGGEKLFF; cdr3_nt: TGTGCCAGCGGGGGTGAAAAACTGTTTTTT
d_call: .; clone_size: few; v_call: TRBV29-1; j_call: TRBJ2-3; cdr3_aa: CSVDPGQSRADTQYF; cdr3_nt: TGCAGCGTTGATCCAGGGCAAAGCCGCGCAGATACGCAGTATTTT
d_call: .; clone_size: .; v_call: TRBV7-8; j_call: TRBJ1-1; cdr3_aa: CASSFFGGNTEAFF; cdr3_nt: TGTGCCAGCAGCTTCTTCGGGGGGAACACTGAAGCTTTCTTT
d_call: TRBD2; clone_size: few; v_call: TRBV9; j_call: TRBJ2-5; cdr3_aa: CASSPGLERFETQYF; cdr3_nt: TGTGCCAGCAGCCCGGGACTAGAACGGTTCGAGACCCAGTACTTC
d_call: TRBD1; clone_size: .; v_call: TRBV6-5; j_call: TRBJ2-7; cdr3_aa: CASRVDRVREQYF; cdr3_nt: TGTGCCAGCAGAGTGGACAGGGTCCGCGAGCAGTACTTC
d_call: .; clone_size: few; v_call: TRBV5-8; j_call: TRBJ2-3; cdr3_aa: CASSGLGGLHTQYF; cdr3_nt: TGTGCCAGCAGCGGCTTAGGGGGGCTGCATACGCAGTATTTT
d_call: TRBD2; clone_size: medium-sized; v_call: TRBV5-4; j_call: TRBJ2-7; cdr3_aa: CASSPRASGRVGGSYEQYF; cdr3_nt: TGTGCCAGCAGCCCCCGTGCTAGCGGGAGAGTGGGAGGTTCTTACGAGCAGTACTTC
d_call: TRBD2; clone_size: .; v_call: TRBV5-1; j_call: TRBJ2-2; cdr3_aa: CASSSRDYSTGELFF; cdr3_nt: TGCGCCAGCAGCTCCCGGGACTATTCCACCGGGGAGCTGTTTTTT
d_call: .; clone_size: few; v_call: TRBV6-1; j_call: TRBJ2-1; cdr3_aa: CASSSLGNEQFF; cdr3_nt: TGTGCCAGCAGTTCTCTCGGGAATGAGCAGTTCTTC
d_call: TRBD2; clone_size: few; v_call: TRBV6-1; j_call: TRBJ2-1; cdr3_aa: CASSPKTSRKEEFF; cdr3_nt: TGTGCCAGCAGTCCCAAGACTAGCCGAAAAGAGGAGTTCTTC
d_call: TRBD2; clone_size: .; v_call: TRBV6-6; j_call: TRBJ2-1; cdr3_aa: CATRLAGHNEQFF; cdr3_nt: TGTGCCACCCGACTAGCGGGCCACAATGAGCAGTTCTTC
d_call: .; clone_size: .; v_call: TRBV9; j_call: TRBJ2-1; cdr3_aa: CASSALAAHYNEQFF; cdr3_nt: TGTGCCAGCAGCGCCTTAGCCGCCCACTACAATGAGCAGTTCTTC